This T cell receptor (beta chain) came from a study of T cell responses to AZD1222 COVID-19 vaccine. Points from the study as a whole: Donors were chiefly white British, with a greater number of females, and clonal diversity was perhaps underestimated. Only a handful of AZD1222 recipients, more than five in all, had baseline seropositivity. Spike-spanning, vaccine-associated CD4 TCRs were dominant at 160-218 and 743-854.

As for this clone: As yet, its antigen is unknown.

Data came from immunoSEQ multiplex PCR; TCRdb stores just in-frame clones and leaves some out. Of around 180,000 clones listed, approximately 92% are singletons. V gave up 3 bases and J gave up 8 bases; unmatched junction bases: 6. The CDR3 has 15 amino acids. Germline values: CDR1 MNHEY, CDR2 SMNVEV (reference sequence). Specimen: peripheral blood, collected on day 0 of AZD1222 vaccination. The origin of this receptor is an adult in good health. The V gene is TRBV27, the J gene TRBJ1-6; TRBD1 matches at 8 bases. The CDR3 spells CASSFQRTGHSPLHF. The CDR3 DNA follows: TGTGCCAGCAGTTTTCAGCGGACAGGGCATTCACCCCTCCACTTT.